The rows below give T cell receptor beta chains drawn from one sample of a study of blood T cell repertoires in COVID-19. The repertoire was sequenced with immunoSEQ multiplex PCR; TCRdb's copy has only in-frame clones and lacks some. This sample has roughly 150,000 clones, with around 89% found just once. The sample comprised peripheral blood. The receptors were gathered from a middle-aged woman with acute or convalescent COVID-19. Each CDR3 is given with its conserved first and last residue. Size tells how often a clone was seen (once, few, many) or the class of an expanded clone, and some rows leave it out.

v_gene	len	abundance	CDR3aa
TRBV5-6	14	-	CASSLTRLADTQYF
TRBV9	18	once	CASSTLGGGSDSRDEQYF
TRBV12-2	14	-	CASRPPDRVEKLFF
TRBV27	12	-	CASRGGYYEQYF
TRBV30	13	-	CAWQRGIRSPLHF
TRBV30	13	-	CAWSIGTRNEQFF
TRBV7-9	14	-	CASSPTIFFETQYF
TRBV2	14	-	CASSEARTSGKYRF
TRBV12-3/TRBV12-4	12	-	CASSETVVVAFF
TRBV5-8	15	-	CASSITGGLSDTQYF
TRBV5-1	14	-	CASSPGSYNSPLHF
TRBV4-1	14	-	CASSPGPGGQPQHF
TRBV7-3	13	-	CASSPDRDTEAFF
TRBV2	14	-	CASSGGRGLTEAFF
TRBV18	16	-	CASSPRTSGNEDTQYF
TRBV29-1	14	-	CSVEVPFKAYGYTF
TRBV11-2	15	-	CASSTGGASSYEQYF
TRBV10-1	13	-	CASSERQANEQYF
TRBV28	14	-	CASSSLNGTYEQYF
TRBV5-1	14	-	CASSGGAGTDTQYF
TRBV7-2	15	-	CASSLGTGTGGEQYF
TRBV11-2	16	-	CASSPNGQVLMGEQYF
TRBV5-4	18	-	CASSNPGLAGGSTDTQYF
TRBV4-1	15	-	CASSQDPRSTGKAFF
TRBV5-1	16	few	CASSAAQGSRHSPLHF
TRBV24-1	16	-	CATSDRRDRGLETQYF
TRBV19	14	-	CASSISTPLREAFF
TRBV10-3	14	-	CAISESGESGEQFF
TRBV12-3/TRBV12-4	11	-	CASSRLRGYTF
TRBV14	16	-	CASSHNPGLAAYEQYF
TRBV11-2	16	once	CASSLVGRQGNYGYTF
TRBV5-6	15	-	CASSQPGVGTGELFF
TRBV19	15	-	CASSVRRTASYGYTF
TRBV27	14	few	CASSLQGAGNTIYF
TRBV7-9	14	-	CASSFGTGKGDYTF
TRBV28	12	-	CASGRATDTQYF
TRBV20-1	15	-	CSASEGTRHTGELFF
TRBV4-2	16	-	CASSQEIAGNSYEQYF
TRBV24-1	14	-	CATSDARVTYEQYF
TRBV7-9	14	-	CASSLGQANQPQHF
TRBV3-1/TRBV3-2	14	-	CASSQGWGGYGYTF
TRBV11-2	13	-	CASSFAENTEAFF
TRBV12-5	16	-	CASGLVQSRGIQPQHF
TRBV19	15	-	CASSIGDRYSGIQYF
TRBV4-2	16	-	CASSQDPVTGGGGQFF
TRBV6-2/TRBV6-3	17	-	CASSFDPGTGVDHEQYF
TRBV5-4	15	-	CASSLLGGLYYGYTF
TRBV27	14	-	CASRVGGWAEVAFF